The clone carrying this TCR beta chain was detected many times. This entry is derived from a study of neurological immune-mediated disorders. The cDNA came from 5'RACE with 10-nucleotide random UMIs. TCRdb redid the calling of the 5' RACE reads with MiXCR, one entry per CDR3 protein. The table has about 31,000 distinct CDR3 sequences, less than 5% seen once. Sequenced sample: CD4+ T cells from blood. The receptor was derived from a woman in her forties in good health.

The CDR3 nucleotides read TGCAGTGCTCATGAGCCAGCGCCTAGCTCCTACAATGAGCAGTTCTTC. It translates to CSAHEPAPSSYNEQFF. The chain links TRBV20-1 to TRBJ2-1; D remains unclear. This CDR3 has 16 amino acids. Trimming took off 5 bases at V and 0 bases at J, with 17 bases between the two ends. Per the germline V gene, CDR1 is DFQATT and CDR2 is SNEGSKA (reference sequence).